The T cell receptor (beta chain) described here comes from a study of T cell repertoires in cytomegalovirus infection. Study-wide background: CMV infection and matching HLA type were both indicated by public TCR beta signatures. Study findings and constraints: Pooled public TCR beta family frequency picked out CMV carriers with the relevant HLA. The ex vivo response was dominated by HLA-C-restricted CMV-specific TCR beta clonotypes.

Remarks on this clonotype: Its cognate antigen is unknown.

TCRdb reanalysed the reads using MiXCR and keeps one entry per CDR3 protein. The sample records hundreds of thousands of distinct CDR3 sequences, over 7.5% being singletons. V lost 0 bases and J lost 6, with 6 bases in between. This CDR3 has 12 residues. Germline V gene data show CDR1 as ENHRY and CDR2 as SYGVKD. The receptor comes from a human donor in good health (CMV status not recorded). Some clones in this sample may be carry-over from other donors' samples. Specimen: PBMCs. V and J are TRBV10-3 and TRBJ2-7, with D uncertain. The CDR3 spells CAISESEREQYF. CDR3 in DNA: TGTGCCATCAGTGAGTCGGAGCGCGAGCAGTACTTC.